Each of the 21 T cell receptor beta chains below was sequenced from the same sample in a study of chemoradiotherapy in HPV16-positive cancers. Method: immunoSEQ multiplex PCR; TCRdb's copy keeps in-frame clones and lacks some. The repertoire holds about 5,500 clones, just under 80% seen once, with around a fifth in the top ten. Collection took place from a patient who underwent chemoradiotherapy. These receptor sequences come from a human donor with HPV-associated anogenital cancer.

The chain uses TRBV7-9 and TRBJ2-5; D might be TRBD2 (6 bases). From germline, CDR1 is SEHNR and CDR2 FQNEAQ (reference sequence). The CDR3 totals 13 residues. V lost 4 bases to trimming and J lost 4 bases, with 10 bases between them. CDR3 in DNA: TGTGCCAGCAGCTCCGGGACTCGAGAGACCCAGTACTTC. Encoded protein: CASSSGTRETQYF.

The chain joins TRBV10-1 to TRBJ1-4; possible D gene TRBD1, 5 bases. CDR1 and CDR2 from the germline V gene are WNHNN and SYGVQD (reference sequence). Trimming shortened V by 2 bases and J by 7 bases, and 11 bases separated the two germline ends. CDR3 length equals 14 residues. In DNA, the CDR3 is TGCGCCAGCAGTGAGGGACCGGGGCGTGAAAAACTGTTTTTT. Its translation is CASSEGPGREKLFF.

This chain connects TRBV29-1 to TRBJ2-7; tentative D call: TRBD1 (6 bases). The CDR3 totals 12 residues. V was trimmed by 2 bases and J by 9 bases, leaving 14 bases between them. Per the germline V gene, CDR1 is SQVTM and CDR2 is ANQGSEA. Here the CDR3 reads CSVEITGTGQYF. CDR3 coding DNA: TGCAGCGTTGAAATTACAGGGACGGGGCAGTACTTC.

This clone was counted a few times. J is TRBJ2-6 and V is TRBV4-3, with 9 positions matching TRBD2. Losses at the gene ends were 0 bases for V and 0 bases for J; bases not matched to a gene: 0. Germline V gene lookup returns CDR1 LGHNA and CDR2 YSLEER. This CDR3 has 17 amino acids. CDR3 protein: CASSQETSGSGANVLTF. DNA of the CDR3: TGCGCCAGCAGCCAAGAGACTAGCGGCTCTGGGGCCAACGTCCTGACTTTC.

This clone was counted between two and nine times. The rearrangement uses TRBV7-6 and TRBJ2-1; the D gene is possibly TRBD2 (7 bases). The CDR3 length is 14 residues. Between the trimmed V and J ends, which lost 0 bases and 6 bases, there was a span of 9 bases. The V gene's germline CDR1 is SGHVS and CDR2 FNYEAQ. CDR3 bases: TGTGCCAGCAGCTTAGCGGGAGGGGGCAATGAGCAGTTCTTC. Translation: CASSLAGGGNEQFF. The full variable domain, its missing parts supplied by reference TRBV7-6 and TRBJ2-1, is GAGVSQSPRYKVTKRGQDVALRCDPISGHVSLYWYRQALGQGPEFLTYFNYEAQQDKSGLPNDRFSAERPEGSISTLTIQRTEQRDSAMYRCASSLAGGGNEQFFGPGTRLTVL.

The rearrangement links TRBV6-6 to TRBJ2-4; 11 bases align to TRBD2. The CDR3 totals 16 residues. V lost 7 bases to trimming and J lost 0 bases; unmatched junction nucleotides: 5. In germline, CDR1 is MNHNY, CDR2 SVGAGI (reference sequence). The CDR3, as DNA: TGTGCCAGCAAGCGACTAGCGGGACAAGCCAAAAACATTCAGTACTTC. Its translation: CASKRLAGQAKNIQYF.

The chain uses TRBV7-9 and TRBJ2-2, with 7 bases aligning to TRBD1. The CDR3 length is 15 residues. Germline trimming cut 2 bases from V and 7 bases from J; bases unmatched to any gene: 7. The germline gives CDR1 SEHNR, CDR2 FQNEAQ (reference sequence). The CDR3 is CASSLFGQDGGELFF. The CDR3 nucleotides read TGTGCCAGCAGCTTATTTGGACAGGACGGCGGGGAGCTGTTTTTT.

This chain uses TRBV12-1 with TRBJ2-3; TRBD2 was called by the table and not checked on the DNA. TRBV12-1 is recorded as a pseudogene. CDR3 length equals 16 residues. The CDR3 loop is CASTTSGRGSTDTQYF. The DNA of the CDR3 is TGTGCCAGCACTACTAGCGGGAGGGGGAGCACAGATACGCAGTATTTT.

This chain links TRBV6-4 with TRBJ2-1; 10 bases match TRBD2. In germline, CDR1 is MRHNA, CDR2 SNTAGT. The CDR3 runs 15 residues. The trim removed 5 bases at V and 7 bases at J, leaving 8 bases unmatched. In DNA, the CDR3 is TGTGCCAGCAGTCGCTTTACTAGCGGGACAAATGAGCAGTTCTTC. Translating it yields CASSRFTSGTNEQFF.

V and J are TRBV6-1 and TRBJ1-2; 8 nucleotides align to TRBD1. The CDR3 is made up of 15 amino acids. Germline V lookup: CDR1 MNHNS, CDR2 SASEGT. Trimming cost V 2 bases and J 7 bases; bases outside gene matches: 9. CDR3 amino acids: CASSERGRTGFGYTF. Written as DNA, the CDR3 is TGTGCCAGCAGTGAAAGGGGTAGGACAGGGTTTGGCTACACCTTC.

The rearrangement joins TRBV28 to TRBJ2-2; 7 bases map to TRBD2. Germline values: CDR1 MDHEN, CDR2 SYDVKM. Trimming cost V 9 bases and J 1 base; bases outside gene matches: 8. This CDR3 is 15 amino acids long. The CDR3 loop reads CASRLAGLNTGELFF. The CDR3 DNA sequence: TGTGCCAGTCGGTTAGCGGGCCTGAACACCGGGGAGCTGTTTTTT.

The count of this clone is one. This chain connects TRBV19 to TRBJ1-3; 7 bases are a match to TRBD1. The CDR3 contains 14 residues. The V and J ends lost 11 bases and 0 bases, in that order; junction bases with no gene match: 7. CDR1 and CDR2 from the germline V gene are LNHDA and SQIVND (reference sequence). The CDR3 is CASGQAISGNTIYF. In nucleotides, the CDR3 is TGTGCCTCTGGACAGGCGATCTCTGGAAACACCATATATTTT.

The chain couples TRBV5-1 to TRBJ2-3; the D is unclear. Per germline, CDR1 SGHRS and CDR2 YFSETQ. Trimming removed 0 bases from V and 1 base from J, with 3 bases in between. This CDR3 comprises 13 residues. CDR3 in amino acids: CASSLDGTDTQYF. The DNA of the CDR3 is TGCGCCAGCAGCTTGGATGGCACAGATACGCAGTATTTT.

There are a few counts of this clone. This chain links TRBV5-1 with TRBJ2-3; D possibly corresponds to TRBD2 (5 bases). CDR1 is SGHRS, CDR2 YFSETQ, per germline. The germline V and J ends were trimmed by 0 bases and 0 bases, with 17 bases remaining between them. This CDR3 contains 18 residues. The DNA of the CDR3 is TGCGCCAGCAGCTTGGTATTCCTCGGACTGTCTAGCACAGATACGCAGTATTTT. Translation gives CASSLVFLGLSSTDTQYF. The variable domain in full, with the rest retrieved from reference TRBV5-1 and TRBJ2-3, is KAGVTQTPRYLIKTRGQQVTLSCSPISGHRSVSWYQQTPGQGLQFLFEYFSETQRNKGNFPGRFSGRQFSNSRSEMNVSTLELGDSALYLCASSLVFLGLSSTDTQYFGPGTRLTVL.

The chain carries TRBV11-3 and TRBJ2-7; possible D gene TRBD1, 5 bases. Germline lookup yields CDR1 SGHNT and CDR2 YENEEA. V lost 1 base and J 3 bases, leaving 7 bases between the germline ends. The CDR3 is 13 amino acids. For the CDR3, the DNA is TGTGCCAGCAGCTTAGGGGGCCACTACGAGCAGTACTTC. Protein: CASSLGGHYEQYF. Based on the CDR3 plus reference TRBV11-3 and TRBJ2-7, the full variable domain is EAGVVQSPRYKIIEKKQPVAFWCNPISGHNTLYWYLQNLGQGPELLIRYENEEAVDDSQLPKDRFSAERLKGVDSTLKIQPAELGDSAVYLCASSLGGHYEQYFGPGTRLTVT.

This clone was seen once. The CDR3 loop is CASSEERTRSQETQYF. CDR3 sequence (DNA): TGTGCCAGCAGTGAAGAGCGGACTAGGAGTCAAGAGACCCAGTACTTC. J is TRBJ2-5 and V is TRBV2; 7 nucleotides align to TRBD2. There are 16 residues in the CDR3. Germline trimming cut 1 base from V and 2 bases from J; bases unmatched to any gene: 7. From germline, CDR1 is SNHLY and CDR2 FYNNEI.

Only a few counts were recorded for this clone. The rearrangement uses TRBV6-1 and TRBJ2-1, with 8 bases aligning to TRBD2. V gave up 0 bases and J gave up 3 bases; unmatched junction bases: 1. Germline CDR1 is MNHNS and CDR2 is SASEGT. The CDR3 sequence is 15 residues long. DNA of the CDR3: TGTGCCAGCAGTGAAGCGGCGGGGGGCTACAATGAGCAGTTCTTC. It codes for CASSEAAGGYNEQFF.

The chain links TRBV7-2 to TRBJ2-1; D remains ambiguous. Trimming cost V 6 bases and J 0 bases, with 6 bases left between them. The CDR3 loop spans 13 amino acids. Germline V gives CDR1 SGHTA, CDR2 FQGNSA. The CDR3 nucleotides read TGTGCCAGCAGGATGCTCTCCTACAATGAGCAGTTCTTC. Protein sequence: CASRMLSYNEQFF. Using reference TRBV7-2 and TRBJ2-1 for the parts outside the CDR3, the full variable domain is GAGVSQSPSNKVTEKGKDVELRCDPISGHTALYWYRQSLGQGLEFLIYFQGNSAPDKSGLPSDRFSAERTGGSVSTLTIQRTQQEDSAVYLCASRMLSYNEQFFGPGTRLTVL.

In DNA, the CDR3 is TGTGCCAGCAGCTTTCGAAGTGGTGAAAAACTGTTTTTT. This encodes CASSFRSGEKLFF. The J gene is TRBJ1-4, the V gene TRBV5-5; the D is unclear. This CDR3 is 13 amino acids long. Per the germline V gene, CDR1 is SGHKS and CDR2 is YYEKEE (reference sequence). Trimming cost V 2 bases and J 7 bases, with 9 bases left between them.

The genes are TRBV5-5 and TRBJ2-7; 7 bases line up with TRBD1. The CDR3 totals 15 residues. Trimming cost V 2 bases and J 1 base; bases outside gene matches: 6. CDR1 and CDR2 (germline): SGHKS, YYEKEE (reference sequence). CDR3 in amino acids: CASSLGTERSYEQYF. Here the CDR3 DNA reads TGTGCCAGCAGCTTAGGGACAGAAAGATCCTACGAGCAGTACTTC.

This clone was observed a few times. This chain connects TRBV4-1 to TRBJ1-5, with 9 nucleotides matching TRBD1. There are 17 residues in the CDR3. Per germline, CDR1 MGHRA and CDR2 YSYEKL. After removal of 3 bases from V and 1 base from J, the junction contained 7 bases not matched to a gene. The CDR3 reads CASSHAGTGSSNQPQHF. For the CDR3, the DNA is TGCGCCAGCAGCCACGCCGGGACAGGGTCGAGCAATCAGCCCCAGCATTTT.